This entry is about one T cell receptor (beta chain). The antigen remains undetermined. Indicated treatment: 15 to 20 received Ad26.COV2.S at low or high dose, single or two shots; roughly 5 received placebo; per-sample allocation not given. The samples date from day 63 after the first vaccine or placebo injection. The assay was immunoSEQ multiplex PCR, and TCRdb's table has in-frame clones only and misses some. The sample has approximately 350,000 clones; about four fifths are singletons. The data originate from a study of Ad26.COV2.S vaccination and SARS-CoV-2 variants. Whole-study results and caveats: Comparable non-spike TCR breadth was observed in vaccine and placebo recipients.

The germline V gene encodes CDR1 KGHDR and CDR2 SFDVKD. This CDR3 region has 19 residues. Germline trimming cut 5 bases from V and 7 bases from J; bases unmatched to any gene: 18. The sequenced sample was peripheral blood, obtained in a trial of Ad26.COV2.S vaccine versus placebo. The clonotype originates from a person aged 18 to 59 who received the Ad26.COV2.S COVID-19 vaccine or a placebo. The chain couples TRBV24-1 to TRBJ1-6; 8 bases line up with TRBD1. The CDR3 DNA is TGTGCCACCAGTGTTGGTCCGTTCCGGGACAGGAAAATAAATTCACCCCTCCACTTT. Translating it yields CATSVGPFRDRKINSPLHF.